This TCR beta chain originates from a study of human T cells and chemical hapten exposure. Study context: Epicutaneous patch tests delivered 0.01% DPC to the upper back, with evaluation at 6 days.

In this sample, this clonotype turned up many times. Time point in this sample: patch test 2, 6 weeks after DPC sensitization. Noted treatment: therapeutic diphenylcyclopropenone sensitization with weekly scalp DPC. In germline, CDR1 is KGHSH, CDR2 LQKENI. The CDR3 is made up of 15 amino acids. Deletions cut 3 bases from V and 0 bases from J, with 10 bases between. TCRdb re-called the RACE reads through MiXCR, storing one row per CDR3 protein. The sample holds 95,000 or so distinct CDR3 sequences, about an eighth seen once. The starting material was whole blood, obtained in connection with sensitization to the hapten diphenylcyclopropenone (DPC). The rearrangement joins TRBV18 to TRBJ2-3; D is unclear. The receptor was isolated from a woman in her thirties or forties with alopecia areata. Some clones in this sample may be carry-over from other donors' samples. CDR3 coding DNA: TGTGCCAGCTCACCGGCGAGGTCTAGCACAGATACGCAGTATTTT. Its protein product is CASSPARSSTDTQYF.